This TCR beta chain was captured in a study of CD8 T cells in Susac syndrome (dated by TCRdb to about 2019). Concerning the study at large: Of the Susac syndrome patients who were sequenced, roughly eight were in clinical remission while more than five had clinically active disease. At the time of blood withdrawal, Susac syndrome patients were either therapy-naive, taking corticosteroids (with some also receiving IVIg), or on IVIg alone. Whether CD8+ T cell activation and differentiation in Susac syndrome was antigen driven was tested using repertoire sequencing.

The table lists this clonotype with a count of one. Its antigen is not yet known. No base quality values were provided; no much bigger clone lies one nucleotide off. A single read makes a weak case. Peripheral blood CD8+ and CD4+ T cells from healthy donors, Susac syndrome patients and multiple sclerosis patients were profiled by high-throughput TCR beta sequencing. Susac syndrome patients met recently defined diagnostic criteria for definite or probable disease. Bulk CD8+ and CD4+ T cells were purified by magnetic negative isolation, whereas CD8+ TEMRA cells were enriched by FACS. Blood was drawn into EDTA tubes, processed within 24 hours, and PBMCs were isolated by density gradient centrifugation. PBMCs destined for TCR sequencing were cryopreserved in liquid nitrogen and later thawed in a 37 °C water bath. The sorted or isolated CD4+, CD8+ and CD8+ TEMRA cells had a purity of 90% or higher. RNA was extracted using the RNeasy kit, and roughly 0.5 to 1 microgram was reverse transcribed with random hexamers. The immunoSEQ multiplex PCR assay, covering 54 Vbeta and 13 Jbeta segments, was used to amplify TCR beta CDR3 regions. Bias from PCR amplification was corrected by using a synthetic template baseline for primer optimization and for computational correction. As for how the authors treated the data: Reads were assigned to V, D and J genes according to IMGT and analyzed in immunoSEQ Analyzer, with only productive sequences retained. Clonality was computed as one minus Shannon entropy normalized by log2 of the number of productive unique sequences. For each patient and control, public and private clones were evaluated among the 100 most prevalent clones. Clones were defined as Susac-specific when absent from the healthy and MS cohorts, from fewer than 1,300 published viral clones and from other ImmuneACCESS disease sequences. In TCRdb, the public reads were trimmed at Q25 with fastp and aligned with MiXCR, with productive beta chains retained. Here each entry gathers all rows of one CDR3 protein and keeps the most common genes and DNA. The V and J calls and clone size come from TCRdb's table, not from the authors' own analysis. This sample comprises some 110,000 distinct CDR3 sequences, over 90% of them detected only once. The ten largest make up 0.12% to 0.15% of the sample.

The CDR3 has 14 amino acids, counting the end cysteine and phenylalanine. Only CDR3 DNA remains: 42 bases, in frame from the first base. Sequences SNHLY (CDR1) and FYNNEI (CDR2) are obtained from the germline V gene. V was cut back by 6 bases and J by 1 base, leaving a gap of 13 bases between them. What the research found in general, with its limitations: In the CD4+ T cell repertoire of Susac syndrome patients, clonal expansion was not detected. The TCR sequencing and HLA analysis was acknowledged to have included a relatively small number of individuals.

The sequence joins TRBV2 to TRBJ2-7, with TRBD2 perhaps the D gene, on 5 matching bases. The sequence was obtained from a human donor with Susac syndrome. Source material: CD4+ T cells from PBMCs. The DNA sequence is TGTGCCAGCAGCGCCGGGATTGGGTCCTACGAGCAGTACTTC. Its protein reads: CASSAGIGSYEQYF.